This entry lists 11 T cell receptor beta chains sequenced from one sample in a study of cytomegalovirus exposure and HLA in healthy donors. 60 Vbeta and 13 Jbeta primers were used in PCR. Using immunoSEQ multiplex PCR, the repertoire was profiled, and TCRdb retains in-frame clones only, with some absent. The profile shows roughly 100,000 clones, less than 10% of them singletons. Sequencing input: PBMCs. The receptors were gathered from a man aged 50 to 60 in good health and CMV-seropositive.

The chain carries TRBV7-2 and TRBJ2-7; TRBD1 aligns across 9 bases. CDR1 and CDR2 (germline): SGHTA, FQGNSA. The CDR3 sequence is 15 residues long. The junction had 10 bases not matched to a gene; V was cut back by 5 bases and J by 5 bases. The CDR3 DNA reads TGTGCCAGCAGCCGGACCGGGACAGGGTATGACGAGCAGTACTTC. Its protein is CASSRTGTGYDEQYF.

This clone has just a few counts. The V and J genes are TRBV9 and TRBJ2-7; a possible D gene is TRBD1 (5 bases). CDR3 length: 14 residues. CDR1 and CDR2 (germline): SGDLS, YYNGEE. Between the trimmed V and J ends, which lost 0 bases and 6 bases, there was a span of 13 bases. CDR3: CASSVDTGQSEQYF. The DNA for the CDR3 is TGTGCCAGCAGCGTAGACACAGGACAATCCGAGCAGTACTTC.

This chain joins TRBV11-3 and TRBJ1-1; no clear D gene. Germline values: CDR1 SGHNT, CDR2 YENEEA. CDR3 size: 13 residues. The ends were cut back, 2 bases at V and 1 base at J, with 5 bases in the middle. CDR3 bases: TGTGCCAGCAGCTTATGGCAGAACACTGAAGCTTTCTTT. Its translation: CASSLWQNTEAFF.

The V and J genes are TRBV7-2 and TRBJ2-5; TRBD1 matches 9 bases. V was clipped by 5 bases and J by 4 bases; unmatched bases: 5. From germline, CDR1 is SGHTA and CDR2 FQGNSA. The CDR3 consists of 14 residues. For the CDR3, the DNA is TGTGCCAGCAGCCCACAGGGGGCCGGAGAGACCCAGTACTTC. As protein: CASSPQGAGETQYF.

This clone was counted a few times. The chain couples TRBV6-5 to TRBJ1-5; no clear D. Germline V lookup: CDR1 MNHEY, CDR2 SVGAGI. Trimming removed 5 bases from V and 2 bases from J, with 10 bases in between. The CDR3 runs to 14 residues. CDR3 DNA: TGTGCCAGCAGTACCTCCGGGGGCAATCAGCCCCAGCATTTT. The encoded protein is CASSTSGGNQPQHF.

V usage is TRBV9 and J usage is TRBJ1-2, with TRBD1 matching 7 bases. This CDR3 spans 16 amino acids. Germline lookup yields CDR1 SGDLS and CDR2 YYNGEE. V lost 3 bases and J lost 6; bases outside the gene matches: 14. The CDR3 coding sequence is TGTGCCAGCAGCGCTACCCTAGAGGGGGCAGCGGATGGCTACACCTTC. Its translation: CASSATLEGAADGYTF.

This clone was observed a handful of times. This chain uses TRBV28 with TRBJ2-7; D is ambiguous. The CDR3 runs to 11 residues. V was pared by 6 bases and J by 0 bases, with 3 bases between. CDR1 is MDHEN and CDR2 is SYDVKM in the germline V gene. The CDR3 spells CASSISYEQYF. CDR3 bases: TGTGCCAGCAGCATCTCCTACGAGCAGTACTTC.

CDR3 nucleotides: TGTGCCAGTAGTAGGGACACGACTGGCATTCAGTACTTC. Protein: CASSRDTTGIQYF. The V and J genes are TRBV19 and TRBJ2-4; a possible D gene is TRBD1 (6 bases). V gave up 4 bases and J gave up 9 bases, with 13 bases separating them. This CDR3 is 13 amino acids long. From germline, CDR1 is LNHDA and CDR2 SQIVND (reference sequence).

This clone has just a few counts. The chain uses TRBV11-2 and TRBJ1-1; D ambiguous. Trimming cost V 5 bases and J 1 base, with 20 bases left between them. The CDR3 totals 17 residues. The germline gives CDR1 SGHAT, CDR2 FQNNGV. The CDR3 here is CASSKSNRPRGNTEAFF. The CDR3 DNA reads TGTGCCAGCAGCAAGTCCAATCGCCCCCGCGGGAACACTGAAGCTTTCTTT.

This chain joins TRBV19 and TRBJ1-1; 7 positions agree with TRBD1. This CDR3 contains 14 residues. Per the germline V gene, CDR1 is LNHDA and CDR2 is SQIVND (reference sequence). The V and J ends lost 6 bases and 5 bases, in that order; junction bases with no gene match: 9. The CDR3 here is CASSPIDRDTEAFF. For the CDR3, the DNA is TGTGCCAGTAGCCCAATCGACAGGGATACTGAAGCTTTCTTT. The whole variable domain, filled in from reference TRBV19 and TRBJ1-1, reads DGGITQSPKYLFRKEGQNVTLSCEQNLNHDAMYWYRQDPGQGLRLIYYSQIVNDFQKGDIAEGYSVSREKKESFPLTVTSAQKNPTAFYLCASSPIDRDTEAFFGQGTRLTVV.

Only a few counts were recorded for this clone. The genes are TRBV7-9 and TRBJ2-1; possible D gene TRBD1, 6 bases. The CDR3 is made up of 17 amino acids. Germline V gene data show CDR1 as SEHNR and CDR2 as FQNEAQ (reference sequence). Trimming removed 5 bases at V and 2 bases at J, with 19 bases between. DNA of the CDR3: TGTGCCAGCAGCCAGAGGACAGCCAGGGAAACCTACAATGAGCAGTTCTTC. Amino acids: CASSQRTARETYNEQFF.